Listed here are 19 T cell receptor beta chains from one sample, sequenced in a study of cytomegalovirus exposure and HLA in healthy donors. Repertoires were generated with immunoSEQ multiplex PCR, while TCRdb's copy carries only in-frame clones and drops some. This table holds roughly 120,000 clones, about 94% found once. Source material: PBMCs. All receptors come from a woman younger than 30 in good health and CMV-seronegative.

This chain connects TRBV7-8 to TRBJ2-5; 10 bases agree with TRBD1. Germline V gene sequence: CDR1 SGHVS, CDR2 FQNEAQ. This CDR3 contains 14 residues. V lost 8 bases and J lost 5; bases outside the gene matches: 8. CDR3 nucleotide sequence: TGTGCCAGCTGTTCGACAGGGGGCATGGAGACCCAGTACTTC. This codes for CASCSTGGMETQYF.

This chain connects TRBV6-1 to TRBJ1-2; no firm D call. The germline gives CDR1 MNHNS, CDR2 SASEGT. Trimming left V 3 bases short and J 2 bases short, with 10 bases between. The CDR3 contains 14 residues. CDR3 sequence (DNA): TGTGCCAGCAGTGATGTGACAACAAACTATGGCTACACCTTC. Translating it yields CASSDVTTNYGYTF.

The chain links TRBV10-1 to TRBJ2-3; 9 bases agree with TRBD2. The CDR3 is 18 residues long. The J segment lost 3 bases and the V segment lost 4 bases, leaving 14 bases of the junction unmatched. The V gene's germline CDR1 is WNHNN and CDR2 SYGVQD (reference sequence). CDR3 sequence reads: CASSVTRVSGSRTDTQYF. Written as DNA, the CDR3 is TGCGCCAGCAGTGTTACCCGGGTTAGCGGGAGCAGAACAGATACGCAGTATTTT.

This clone was counted between two and nine times. The chain employs TRBV5-1 and TRBJ2-3, with TRBD2 identical over 11 bases. The CDR3 runs 15 residues. Germline CDR1 reads SGHRS; CDR2 reads YFSETQ. V shed 7 bases and J 2 bases; nucleotides not matched to a gene: 6. CDR3 sequence reads: CASSPSGGPTDTQYF. CDR3 DNA: TGCGCCAGCTCACCTAGCGGGGGGCCCACAGATACGCAGTATTTT. The whole variable domain, filled in from reference TRBV5-1 and TRBJ2-3, reads KAGVTQTPRYLIKTRGQQVTLSCSPISGHRSVSWYQQTPGQGLQFLFEYFSETQRNKGNFPGRFSGRQFSNSRSEMNVSTLELGDSALYLCASSPSGGPTDTQYFGPGTRLTVL.

The rearrangement uses TRBV4-2 and TRBJ1-2; D call uncertain. This CDR3 is 13 amino acids long. The V gene lost 4 bases and the J gene lost 4 bases, with 10 bases spanning the gap. The germline CDR1 and CDR2 sequences are LGHNA and YNFKEQ. The CDR3 loop reads CASSPRLGYGYTF. The CDR3, as DNA: TGTGCCAGCAGCCCGCGACTTGGCTATGGCTACACCTTC.

The chain couples TRBV27 to TRBJ2-7; TRBD1 matches at 11 bases. The CDR3 contains 15 residues. The V and J ends lost 4 bases and 4 bases, in that order; junction bases with no gene match: 6. Germline V gene data show CDR1 as MNHEY and CDR2 as SMNVEV (reference sequence). CDR3 loop: CASSSGTGGIYEQYF. CDR3 sequence (DNA): TGTGCCAGCAGTTCCGGGACAGGGGGAATATACGAGCAGTACTTC.

The chain uses TRBV27 and TRBJ2-1, with 11 bases that match TRBD2. Trimming cost V 5 bases and J 8 bases; bases outside gene matches: 14. Per germline, CDR1 MNHEY and CDR2 SMNVEV (reference sequence). The CDR3 has 17 residues. In DNA form, the CDR3 reads TGTGCCAGCAGTGAACAAGAGGGACTAGCGGTAGTCGATGAGCAGTTCTTC. Translating it yields CASSEQEGLAVVDEQFF.

This chain uses TRBV19 with TRBJ2-1, with 9 bases identical to TRBD2. The germline CDR1 and CDR2 sequences are LNHDA and SQIVND (reference sequence). This CDR3 has 16 residues. With 3 bases clipped from V and 4 bases from J, the junction kept 7 bases outside the gene matches. This chain's CDR3 is CASSMRGRGFYNEQFF. In DNA form, the CDR3 reads TGTGCCAGTAGTATGCGCGGGAGGGGTTTTTACAATGAGCAGTTCTTC.

The chain is built from TRBV6-5 and TRBJ1-2; TRBD1 agrees at 7 bases. This CDR3 contains 15 residues. CDR1 MNHEY and CDR2 SVGAGI come from the germline V gene. After removal of 5 bases from V and 4 bases from J, the junction contained 10 bases not matched to a gene. The CDR3 loop reads CASSPNSGTVYGYTF. For the CDR3, the DNA is TGTGCCAGCAGTCCGAACTCCGGGACAGTCTATGGCTACACCTTC.

This clone was observed once. The chain employs TRBV5-1 and TRBJ2-2; 8 bases agree with TRBD2. The length of the CDR3 is 17 residues. Unmatched junction bases numbered 6, after V lost 2 bases and J lost 0 bases. Germline V gives CDR1 SGHRS, CDR2 YFSETQ. The CDR3 reads CASSLTAGAANTGELFF. CDR3 nucleotides: TGCGCCAGCAGCTTAACAGCGGGGGCCGCGAACACCGGGGAGCTGTTTTTT.

J is TRBJ1-2 and V is TRBV19, with D perhaps matching TRBD1 (5 bases). V lost 3 bases to trimming and J lost 6 bases, with 17 bases between them. The germline V gene encodes CDR1 LNHDA and CDR2 SQIVND (reference sequence). This CDR3 region has 15 residues. In DNA form, the CDR3 reads TGTGCCAGTAGTATTTGGGCAGGGAGGATGGATGGCTACACCTTC. As protein: CASSIWAGRMDGYTF.

V is TRBV6-1 and J is TRBJ1-1; 7 bases are a match to TRBD1. This CDR3 region has 13 residues. CDR1 is MNHNS, CDR2 SASEGT, per germline. V dropped 8 bases and J dropped 1; count of bases not matched to a gene: 4. In DNA, the CDR3 is TGTGCCAGCGCACAGGGGACGAACACTGAAGCTTTCTTT. Amino acids: CASAQGTNTEAFF.

This chain uses TRBV7-2 with TRBJ2-7; tentatively, D is TRBD1 (5 bases). Deletions cut 4 bases from V and 0 bases from J, with 16 bases between. Germline CDR1 reads SGHTA; CDR2 reads FQGNSA. This CDR3 has 16 residues. DNA of the CDR3: TGTGCCAGCAGCTACCGGTTCGGAGACAGCTCCTACGAGCAGTACTTC. Protein product: CASSYRFGDSSYEQYF.

The chain joins TRBV2 to TRBJ2-7; D is undetermined. Germline V gene data show CDR1 as SNHLY and CDR2 as FYNNEI. Between the trimmed V and J ends, which lost 0 bases and 2 bases, there was a span of 8 bases. This CDR3 is 14 amino acids long. CDR3 residues: CASSEAPLAYEQYF. Written as DNA, the CDR3 is TGTGCCAGCAGTGAAGCGCCCCTAGCCTACGAGCAGTACTTC. The full variable domain, with the rest looked up from reference TRBV2 and TRBJ2-7, is EPEVTQTPSHQVTQMGQEVILRCVPISNHLYFYWYRQILGQKVEFLVSFYNNEISEKSEIFDDQFSVERPDGSNFTLKIRSTKLEDSAMYFCASSEAPLAYEQYFGPGTRLTVT.

The chain recombines TRBV5-4 with TRBJ2-7, with D possibly being TRBD1 (5 bases). The CDR3 has 14 residues. V was clipped by 0 bases and J by 3 bases, with 10 bases between them. Looked up from germline, CDR1 is SGHNT and CDR2 is YYREEE (reference sequence). The CDR3 spells CASSLVPGIYEQYF. The CDR3, as DNA: TGTGCCAGCAGCTTGGTGCCAGGGATCTACGAGCAGTACTTC.

The gene calls are TRBV6-6 and TRBJ2-1, with 8 bases lining up with TRBD1. With V trimmed by 2 bases and J by 6 bases, 3 bases remained unmatched. Germline V gene lookup returns CDR1 MNHNY and CDR2 SVGAGI (reference sequence). The CDR3 consists of 14 residues. CDR3 region: CASSYVDRVNEQFF. The CDR3, as DNA: TGTGCCAGCAGTTACGTGGACAGGGTCAATGAGCAGTTCTTC.

The V and J genes are TRBV2 and TRBJ1-2, with D unclear. The ends were cut back, 11 bases at V and 3 bases at J, with 13 bases in the middle. Looked up from germline, CDR1 is SNHLY and CDR2 is FYNNEI. The CDR3 has 12 amino acids. The CDR3 is CAFTETDYGYTF. CDR3 bases: TGTGCCTTTACCGAAACGGACTATGGCTACACCTTC.

This rearrangement joins TRBV5-4 to TRBJ1-6, with a tentative D call TRBD1 (6 bases). The germline V gene has CDR1 SGHNT and CDR2 YYREEE (reference sequence). Trimming pared 4 bases from V and 9 bases from J, leaving 20 bases between. The CDR3 extends over 16 amino acids. The CDR3 loop is CASSDRPTGTSSPLHF. CDR3 bases: TGTGCCAGCAGCGACCGCCCAACAGGGACGAGTTCACCCCTCCACTTT.

The chain has TRBV2 and TRBJ2-1; the match to TRBD1 covers 9 bases. From germline, CDR1 is SNHLY and CDR2 FYNNEI. With 6 bases clipped from V and 1 base from J, the junction kept 4 bases outside the gene matches. CDR3 length equals 15 residues. CDR3 amino acids: CASRGDRESYNEQFF. In DNA form, the CDR3 reads TGTGCCAGCAGGGGGGACAGGGAATCCTACAATGAGCAGTTCTTC.